The rows below give T cell receptor beta chains drawn from one sample of a study of blood T cell repertoires in COVID-19. TCRdb's table, derived via immunoSEQ multiplex PCR, lists solely in-frame clones and lacks some. The repertoire holds around 450,000 clones, around 89% seen once, with 4% to 5.5% in the top ten. What was sequenced was peripheral blood. These receptors were obtained from a woman younger than 45 with acute or convalescent COVID-19. Each CDR3 is given with its conserved first and last residue. The D gene is left open where the match is weak. Clone sizes are given selectively: once, few, many, or a class where the clone is expanded.

v_gene	d_gene	j_gene	abundance	CDR3nt	CDR3aa
TRBV10-3	.	TRBJ1-3	.	TGTGCCATCAGACGGGACACCGCCTCTGGAAACACCATATATTTT	CAIRRDTASGNTIYF
TRBV9	TRBD1	TRBJ1-3	.	TGTGCCAGCAGCGTAGGACAGGGGGCGACTGGAAACACCATATATTTT	CASSVGQGATGNTIYF
TRBV4-1	.	TRBJ1-2	once	TGCGCCAGCAGCCAAAGGGGCCTTAACTATGGCTACACCTTC	CASSQRGLNYGYTF
TRBV4-1	.	TRBJ2-4	.	TGCGCCAGCTCTACCCCCGGGAGACACCCCCGGGGCAAAAACATTCAGTACTTC	CASSTPGRHPRGKNIQYF
TRBV28	TRBD1	TRBJ2-5	.	TGTGCCAGCAGGCTTGACAGGGTTTCGACCCAGTACTTC	CASRLDRVSTQYF
TRBV3-1/TRBV3-2	.	TRBJ2-3	.	TGTGCCAGCAGCCAAGGGCAGGGAAGTCATACGCAGTATTTT	CASSQGQGSHTQYF
TRBV29-1	.	TRBJ1-1	.	TGCAGCGTTACAGGAGAGCAACAGGGTTCCCCTGAAGCTTTCTTT	CSVTGEQQGSPEAFF
TRBV7-9	TRBD2	TRBJ2-5	.	TGTGCCAGCAGCCTTTTTCTAGCGGGGGCAGAGACCCAGTACTTC	CASSLFLAGAETQYF
TRBV4-1	.	TRBJ1-1	.	TGCGCCAGCAGCCAAGGTAGGGGGAGGAACACTGAAGCTTTCTTT	CASSQGRGRNTEAFF
TRBV10-1	TRBD1	TRBJ2-1	.	TGCGCCAGCAGTGAGGGGCAGGGGGCCTACAATGAGCAGTTCTTC	CASSEGQGAYNEQFF
TRBV7-2	TRBD1	TRBJ2-7	.	TGTGCCAGCAGCTCGGACAGGGGGCAGTACGAGCAGTACTTC	CASSSDRGQYEQYF
TRBV5-6	TRBD2	TRBJ2-3	.	TGTGCCAGCAGCTTATTAGCGGGGGGGCAGGATACGCAGTATTTT	CASSLLAGGQDTQYF
TRBV13	.	TRBJ2-5	.	TGTGCCAGCAGCCAGGGAGGTGTTAGAGAGACCCAGTACTTC	CASSQGGVRETQYF
TRBV7-9	.	TRBJ2-5	.	TGTGCCAGCAGCCCGTACCAAGAGACCCAGTACTTC	CASSPYQETQYF
TRBV7-3	TRBD1	TRBJ2-1	once	TGTGCCAGCAGCTTAAATTACAGGGGGCGGAATGAGCAGTTCTTC	CASSLNYRGRNEQFF
TRBV6-5	TRBD1	TRBJ1-2	.	TGTGCCAGCAATCCTATCTCGACAGGGGACTATGGCTACACCTTC	CASNPISTGDYGYTF
TRBV18	TRBD2	TRBJ2-1	.	TGTGCCAGCTCACCTCTTAGCGGGGACTACAATGAGCAGTTCTTC	CASSPLSGDYNEQFF